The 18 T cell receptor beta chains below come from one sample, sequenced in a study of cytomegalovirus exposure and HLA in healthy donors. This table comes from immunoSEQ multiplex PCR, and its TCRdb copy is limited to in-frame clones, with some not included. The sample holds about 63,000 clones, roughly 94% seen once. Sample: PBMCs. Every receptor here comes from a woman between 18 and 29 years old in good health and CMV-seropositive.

The CDR3 loop is CASSPQTGVEETQYF. The CDR3 coding sequence is TGTGCCAGCAGCCCCCAGACAGGGGTGGAGGAGACCCAGTACTTC. The chain uses TRBV7-6 and TRBJ2-5, with TRBD1 identical over 8 bases. The germline gives CDR1 SGHVS, CDR2 FNYEAQ. V lost 5 bases, J lost 5 bases, and 10 bases stayed unmatched. There are 15 residues in the CDR3.

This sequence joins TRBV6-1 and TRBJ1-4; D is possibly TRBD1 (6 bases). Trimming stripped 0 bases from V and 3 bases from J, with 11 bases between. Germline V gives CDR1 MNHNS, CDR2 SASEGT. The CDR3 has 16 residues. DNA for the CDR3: TGTGCCAGCAGTGAAGCGGGGGCAGGTTCTAATGAAAAACTGTTTTTT. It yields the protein CASSEAGAGSNEKLFF.

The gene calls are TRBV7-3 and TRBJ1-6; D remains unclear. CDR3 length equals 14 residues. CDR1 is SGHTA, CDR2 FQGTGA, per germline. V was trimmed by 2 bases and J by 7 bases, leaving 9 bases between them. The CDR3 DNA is TGTGCCAGCAGCTTATGGGGAGGGAATTCACCCCTCCACTTT. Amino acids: CASSLWGGNSPLHF.

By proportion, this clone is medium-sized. CDR3 residues: CASSKTSGDYNEQFF. CDR3 bases: TGTGCCAGTAGTAAGACTAGCGGGGACTACAATGAGCAGTTCTTC. The gene calls are TRBV19 and TRBJ2-1, with 11 bases that match TRBD2. CDR1 LNHDA and CDR2 SQIVND come from the germline V gene (reference sequence). J lost 3 bases, V lost 4 bases, and 2 bases had no gene match. The CDR3 consists of 15 residues.

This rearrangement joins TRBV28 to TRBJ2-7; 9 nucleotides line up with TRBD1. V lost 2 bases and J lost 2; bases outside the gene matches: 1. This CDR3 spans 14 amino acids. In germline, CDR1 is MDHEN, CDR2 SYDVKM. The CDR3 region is CASSLGTGPYEQYF. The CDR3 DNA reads TGTGCCAGCAGTTTAGGGACAGGGCCCTACGAGCAGTACTTC.

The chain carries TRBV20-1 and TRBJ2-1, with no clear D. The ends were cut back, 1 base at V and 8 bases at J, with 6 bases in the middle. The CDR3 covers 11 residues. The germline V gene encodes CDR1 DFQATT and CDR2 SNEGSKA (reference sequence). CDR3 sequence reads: CSARVVDEQFF. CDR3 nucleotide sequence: TGCAGTGCTAGAGTAGTGGATGAGCAGTTCTTC.

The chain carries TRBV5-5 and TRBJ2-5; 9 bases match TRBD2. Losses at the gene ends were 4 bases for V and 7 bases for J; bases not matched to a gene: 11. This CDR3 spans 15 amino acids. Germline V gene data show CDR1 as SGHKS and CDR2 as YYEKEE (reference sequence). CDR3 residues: CASSPIGTSSGTQYF. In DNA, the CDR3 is TGTGCCAGCAGCCCGATTGGGACTAGCTCCGGGACCCAGTACTTC. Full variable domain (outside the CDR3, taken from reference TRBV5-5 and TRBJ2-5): DAGVTQSPTHLIKTRGQQVTLRCSPISGHKSVSWYQQVLGQGPQFIFQYYEKEERGRGNFPDRFSARQFPNYSSELNVNALLLGDSALYLCASSPIGTSSGTQYFGPGTRLLVL.

The CDR3 DNA is TGTGCCAGCAGCTTAGGGGAGGGAGTCTATGGCTACACCTTC. Residues: CASSLGEGVYGYTF. The chain employs TRBV7-8 and TRBJ1-2; D is unresolved. CDR3 size: 14 residues. Germline V gene data show CDR1 as SGHVS and CDR2 as FQNEAQ. V lost 1 base to trimming and J lost 4 bases, with 10 bases between them.

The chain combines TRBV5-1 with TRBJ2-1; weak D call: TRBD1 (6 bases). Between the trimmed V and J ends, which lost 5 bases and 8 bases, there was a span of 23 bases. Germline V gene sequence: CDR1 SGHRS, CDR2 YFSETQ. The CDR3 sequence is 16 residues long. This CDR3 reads CASSLLGRGTSDEQFF. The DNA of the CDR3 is TGCGCCAGCAGTCTTCTTGGTAGGGGGACGTCGGATGAGCAGTTCTTC.

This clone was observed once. CDR3 coding DNA: TGTGCCAGCACCTATATTGACACTGAAGCTTTCTTT. It yields the protein CASTYIDTEAFF. The chain couples TRBV2 to TRBJ1-1; D remains ambiguous. Looked up from germline, CDR1 is SNHLY and CDR2 is FYNNEI. The ends were cut back, 7 bases at V and 3 bases at J, with 9 bases in the middle. The CDR3 is made up of 12 amino acids.

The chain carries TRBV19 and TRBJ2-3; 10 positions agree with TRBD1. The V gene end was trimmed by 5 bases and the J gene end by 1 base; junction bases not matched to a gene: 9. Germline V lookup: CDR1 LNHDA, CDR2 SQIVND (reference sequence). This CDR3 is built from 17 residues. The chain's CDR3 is CASSRTGTGVRTDTQYF. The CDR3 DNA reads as TGTGCCAGTAGTCGCACCGGGACAGGGGTCCGCACAGATACGCAGTATTTT.

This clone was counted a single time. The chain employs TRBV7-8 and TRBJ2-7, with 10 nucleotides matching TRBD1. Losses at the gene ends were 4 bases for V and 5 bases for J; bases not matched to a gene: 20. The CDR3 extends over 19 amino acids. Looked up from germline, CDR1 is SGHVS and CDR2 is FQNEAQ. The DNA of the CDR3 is TGTGCCAGCAGCTCCCCCCGGGACAGGGGCTTCAAGTCGGTTAACGAGCAGTACTTC. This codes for CASSSPRDRGFKSVNEQYF.

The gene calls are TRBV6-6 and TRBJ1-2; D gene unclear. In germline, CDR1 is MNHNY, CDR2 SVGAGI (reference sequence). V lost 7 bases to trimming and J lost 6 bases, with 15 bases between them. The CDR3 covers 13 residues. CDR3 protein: CASTERTINGYTF. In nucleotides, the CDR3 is TGTGCCAGCACGGAAAGGACTATCAATGGCTACACCTTC.

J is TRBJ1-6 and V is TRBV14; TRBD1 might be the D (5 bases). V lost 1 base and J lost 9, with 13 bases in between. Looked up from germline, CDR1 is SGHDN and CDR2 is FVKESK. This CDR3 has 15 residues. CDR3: CASSQGDWGSSPLHF. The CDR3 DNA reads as TGTGCCAGCAGCCAAGGGGACTGGGGCTCTTCACCCCTCCACTTT.

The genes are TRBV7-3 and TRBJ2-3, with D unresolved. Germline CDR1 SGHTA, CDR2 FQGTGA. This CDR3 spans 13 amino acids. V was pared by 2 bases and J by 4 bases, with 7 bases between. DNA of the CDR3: TGTGCCAGCAGCTTAGGCACCCCAGATACGCAGTATTTT. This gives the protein CASSLGTPDTQYF. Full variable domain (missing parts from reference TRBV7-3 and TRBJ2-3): GAGVSQTPSNKVTEKGKYVELRCDPISGHTALYWYRQSLGQGPEFLIYFQGTGAADDSGLPNDRFFAVRPEGSVSTLKIQRTERGDSAVYLCASSLGTPDTQYFGPGTRLTVL.

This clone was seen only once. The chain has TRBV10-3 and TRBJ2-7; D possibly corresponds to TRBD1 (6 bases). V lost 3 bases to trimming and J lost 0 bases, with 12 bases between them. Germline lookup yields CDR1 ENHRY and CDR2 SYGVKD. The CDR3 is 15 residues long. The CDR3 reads CAISDGQFSSYEQYF. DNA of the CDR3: TGTGCCATCAGTGACGGACAGTTTAGCTCCTACGAGCAGTACTTC.

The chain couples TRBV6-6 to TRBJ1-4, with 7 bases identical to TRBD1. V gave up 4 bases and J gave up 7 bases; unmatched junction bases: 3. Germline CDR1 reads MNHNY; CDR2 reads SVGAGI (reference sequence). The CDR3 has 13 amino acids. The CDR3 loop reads CASSWQGVEKLFF. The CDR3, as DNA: TGTGCCAGCAGTTGGCAGGGGGTTGAAAAACTGTTTTTT.

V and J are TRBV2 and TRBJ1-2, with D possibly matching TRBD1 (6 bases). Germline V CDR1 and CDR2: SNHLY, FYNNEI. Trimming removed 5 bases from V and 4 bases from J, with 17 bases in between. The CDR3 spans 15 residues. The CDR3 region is CASSPSGHTTYGYTF. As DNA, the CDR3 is TGTGCCAGCAGTCCATCGGGACATACAACCTATGGCTACACCTTC.